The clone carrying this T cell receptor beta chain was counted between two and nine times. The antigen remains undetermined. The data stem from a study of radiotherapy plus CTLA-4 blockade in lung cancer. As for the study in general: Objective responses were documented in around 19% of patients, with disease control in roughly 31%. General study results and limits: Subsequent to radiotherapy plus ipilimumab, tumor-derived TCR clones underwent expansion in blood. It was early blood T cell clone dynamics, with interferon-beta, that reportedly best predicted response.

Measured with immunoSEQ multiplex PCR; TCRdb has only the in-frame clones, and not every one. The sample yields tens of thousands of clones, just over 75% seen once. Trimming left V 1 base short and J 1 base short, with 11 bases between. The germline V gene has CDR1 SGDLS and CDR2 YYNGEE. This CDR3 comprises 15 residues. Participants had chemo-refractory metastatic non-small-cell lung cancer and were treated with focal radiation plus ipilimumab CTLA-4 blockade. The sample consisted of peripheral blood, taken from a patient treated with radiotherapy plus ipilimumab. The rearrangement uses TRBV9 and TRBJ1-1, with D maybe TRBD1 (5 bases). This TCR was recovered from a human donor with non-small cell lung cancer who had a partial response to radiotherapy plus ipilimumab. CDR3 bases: TGTGCCAGCAGCGTACTAGACAGCCCGAACACTGAAGCTTTCTTT. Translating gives CASSVLDSPNTEAFF.